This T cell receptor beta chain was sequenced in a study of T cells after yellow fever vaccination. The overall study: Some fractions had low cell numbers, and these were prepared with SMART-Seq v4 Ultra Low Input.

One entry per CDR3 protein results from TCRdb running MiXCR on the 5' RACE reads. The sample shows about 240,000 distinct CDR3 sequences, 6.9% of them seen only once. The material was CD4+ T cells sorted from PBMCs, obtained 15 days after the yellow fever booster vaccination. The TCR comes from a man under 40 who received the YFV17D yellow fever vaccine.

The CDR3 coding sequence is TGTGCCAGCAGCTTAGATGGGGAGGGCTACAATGAGCAGTTCTTC. It is translated as CASSLDGEGYNEQFF. The chain employs TRBV7-2 and TRBJ2-1; 7 positions match TRBD2. Germline V CDR1 and CDR2: SGHTA, FQGNSA. Trimming removed 1 base from V and 3 bases from J; junction bases left unmatched: 3. CDR3 length equals 15 residues.